What follows describes a single TCR beta chain. Amplification targeted TCR beta CDR3 regions from RNA transcripts. Primed by the HTBI set, a first-round RT-PCR was run on the TCR CDR3. A single record per CDR3 protein comes from TCRdb applying MiXCR to the multiplex PCR reads. The sample records roughly 300,000 distinct CDR3 sequences, 15% to 20% being singletons. Stable Graves' hyperthyroidism denoted no ophthalmopathy progression over 18 months. Hyperthyroidism, newly diagnosed and lasting under 2 months, affected patients aged 18 to 65. The data derive from a study of T cells in Graves' hyperthyroidism and ophthalmopathy. The overall study: At the time of initial diagnosis and before any treatment, peripheral blood was collected.

The CDR3 contains 12 residues. Trimming pared 8 bases from V and 5 bases from J, leaving 13 bases between. CDR1 is SEHNR, CDR2 FQNEAQ, per germline (reference sequence). The receptor comes from a woman between 50 and 59 years old with Graves' hyperthyroidism. The sample consisted of blood. The V gene is TRBV7-9, the J gene TRBJ2-7; D assignment may be TRBD1 or TRBD2 (5 bases each). DNA for the CDR3: TGTGCCAGCGGCCCTCGGGGCGACGAGCAGTACTTC. It is translated as CASGPRGDEQYF.